This section outlines one T cell receptor beta chain sequence together with its context. Its antigen is undetermined. TCRdb keeps only in-frame clones here, not all; method: immunoSEQ multiplex PCR. The data hold roughly 150,000 clones, with about 91% observed a single time. The source of the sample is a study of T cell responses to AZD1222 COVID-19 vaccine. Study outcomes and limitations: Donors skewed white British and female; clonal diversity was possibly underestimated. Repertoire sampling was restricted to post-peak T cell response timepoints. Dominant at 160-218 and 743-854, vaccine-associated CD4 TCRs also spanned spike.

Germline CDR1 is MNHEY and CDR2 is SVGEGT. The V end lost 6 bases, the J end lost 0 bases, and 15 bases lay between the germline ends. The CDR3 spans 17 residues. The chain couples TRBV6-2 or TRBV6-3 to TRBJ1-6, with no clear D. The receptor was isolated from an adult who received the AZD1222 COVID-19 vaccine. The sample here was peripheral blood, taken 28 days after the second AZD1222 dose. CDR3 in amino acids: CASSPTYPSSYNSPLHF. The CDR3 nucleotides read TGTGCCAGCAGCCCTACTTATCCCAGCTCCTATAATTCACCCCTCCACTTT.